Listed below are T cell receptor beta chains from one sample, sequenced in a study of blood T cell repertoires in COVID-19. The protocol was immunoSEQ multiplex PCR, while the TCRdb copy is restricted to in-frame clones and leaves out a portion. The sample gives 200,000 to 250,000 clones, approximately 87% of which show up once; just over 2.5% is in the top ten. Sequencing input: peripheral blood. The source is a woman between 65 and 79 years old with active or convalescent COVID-19. Each CDR3 is given with its conserved first and last residue. Fields, in order: J gene, D gene, clone size, V gene, CDR3 protein, CDR3 DNA. A D gene is named only where the DNA matches it firmly. The listing skips clone size in some rows; elsewhere it reads once, few, many or a size class.

TRBJ2-5,TRBD1,NA,TRBV5-1,CASSLGQNHETQYF,TGCGCCAGCAGCCTGGGACAGAACCACGAGACCCAGTACTTC
TRBJ1-1,NA,NA,TRBV28,CASSPLGGRDTEAFF,TGTGCCAGCAGCCCCCTGGGAGGCAGGGACACTGAAGCTTTCTTT
TRBJ2-3,TRBD1,NA,TRBV5-1,CASSSKTGGATDTQYF,TGCGCCAGCAGCTCTAAAACAGGGGGAGCCACAGATACGCAGTATTTT
TRBJ1-2,TRBD1,NA,TRBV7-9,CASSFGQGYGYTF,TGTGCCAGCAGCTTCGGACAGGGCTATGGCTACACCTTC
TRBJ1-5,NA,NA,TRBV19,CASSNLQGYGNQPQHF,TGTGCCAGTAGTAACCTACAGGGTTACGGCAATCAGCCCCAGCATTTT
TRBJ1-2,NA,NA,TRBV5-5,CASSLGWGADYGYTF,TGTGCCAGCAGCTTGGGATGGGGCGCCGACTATGGCTACACCTTC
TRBJ2-7,TRBD2,NA,TRBV3-1/TRBV3-2,CASRRTLAGSSYEQYF,TGTGCCAGCAGGCGAACACTAGCGGGTTCCTCCTACGAGCAGTACTTC
TRBJ2-7,TRBD2,once,TRBV19,CASRRGSGGYEQYF,TGTGCCAGTCGCCGAGGGAGCGGGGGATACGAGCAGTACTTC
TRBJ2-5,TRBD2,NA,TRBV3-1/TRBV3-2,CASSQPGGNEETQYF,TGTGCCAGCAGCCAACCGGGAGGGAATGAAGAGACCCAGTACTTC
TRBJ2-1,NA,NA,TRBV30,CAWSVLGDNEQFF,TGTGCCTGGAGTGTACTGGGAGACAATGAGCAGTTCTTC
TRBJ2-5,NA,NA,TRBV2,CASSEWGQTLGLVSETQYF,TGTGCCAGCAGTGAATGGGGACAGACCTTGGGACTAGTATCAGAGACCCAGTACTTC
TRBJ1-2,NA,few,TRBV7-9,CASSLGQGIDYGYTF,TGTGCCAGCAGCTTAGGCCAGGGTATCGACTATGGCTACACCTTC
TRBJ2-1,TRBD2,NA,TRBV10-2,CASSLRTSGGAYNEQFF,TGCGCCAGCAGCCTCCGGACTAGCGGGGGGGCCTACAATGAGCAGTTCTTC
TRBJ2-1,NA,once,TRBV6-6,CASSYPPDNEQFF,TGTGCCAGCAGTTACCCCCCGGACAATGAGCAGTTCTTC
TRBJ2-4,TRBD1,once,TRBV30,CAWRTGDPIAKNIQYF,TGTGCCTGGAGAACAGGGGACCCCATAGCCAAAAACATTCAGTACTTC
TRBJ2-7,TRBD1,NA,TRBV5-1,CASSSEPSGTGLSYEQYF,TGCGCCAGCAGCTCCGAACCTTCCGGGACAGGGCTCTCCTACGAGCAGTACTTC
TRBJ1-2,NA,NA,TRBV4-3,CASSRGLNYGYTF,TGCGCCAGCAGCCGGGGACTAAACTATGGCTACACCTTC
TRBJ2-7,TRBD2,NA,TRBV5-4,CATQTSGDPSDYEQYF,TGTGCCACCCAGACTAGCGGGGACCCCAGTGATTACGAGCAGTACTTC